This T cell receptor beta chain appears in the sequencing data of a study of cytotoxic CD8 clonotypes in ibrutinib-treated CLL. Findings and limits, study-wide: Clonality at baseline surpassed age-matched healthy donors and tracked circulating CD8+ T-cell counts.

The assay was immunoSEQ multiplex PCR, and TCRdb's table has in-frame clones only and misses some. The data hold tens of thousands of clones, with 60% to 75% observed a single time. In germline, CDR1 is MNHEY, CDR2 SMNVEV (reference sequence). The V gene lost 5 bases and the J gene lost 0 bases, with 20 bases spanning the gap. CDR3 length equals 17 residues. On this clone itself: Its antigen remains unidentified.

The clonotype comes from a human donor with chronic lymphocytic leukemia. The sample consisted of PBMCs, taken after 12 months of ibrutinib treatment. The chain uses TRBV27 and TRBJ2-7; D is unclear. CDR3 residues: CASSPRGRSSSSYEQYF. CDR3 DNA: TGTGCCAGCAGTCCACGAGGACGTTCATCGAGCTCCTACGAGCAGTACTTC.